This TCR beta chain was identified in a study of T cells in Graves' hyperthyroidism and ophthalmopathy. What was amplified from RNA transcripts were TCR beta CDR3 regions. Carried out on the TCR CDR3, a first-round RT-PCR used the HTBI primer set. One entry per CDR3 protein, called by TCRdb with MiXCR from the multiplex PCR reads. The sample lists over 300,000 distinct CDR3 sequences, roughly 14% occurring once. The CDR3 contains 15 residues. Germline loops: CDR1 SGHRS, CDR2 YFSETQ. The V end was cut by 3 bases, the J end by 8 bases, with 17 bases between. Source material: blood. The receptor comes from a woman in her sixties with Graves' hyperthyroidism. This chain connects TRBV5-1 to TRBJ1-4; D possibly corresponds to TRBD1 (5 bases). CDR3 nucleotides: TGCGCCAGCAGCTCGGGGGTCCAGTCTGCGGAAAAACTGTTTTTT. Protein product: CASSSGVQSAEKLFF.